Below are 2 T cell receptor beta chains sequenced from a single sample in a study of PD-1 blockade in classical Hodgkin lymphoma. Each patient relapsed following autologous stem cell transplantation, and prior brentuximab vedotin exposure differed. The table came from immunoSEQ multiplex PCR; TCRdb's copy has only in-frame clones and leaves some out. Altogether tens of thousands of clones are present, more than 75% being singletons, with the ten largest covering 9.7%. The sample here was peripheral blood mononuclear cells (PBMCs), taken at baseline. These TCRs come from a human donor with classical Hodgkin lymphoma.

Written as DNA, the CDR3 is TGTGCCACCAGCCGAGGATCCCGGGCTCCCCAAGAGACCCAGTACTTC. Residues: CATSRGSRAPQETQYF. The chain carries TRBV15 and TRBJ2-5, with D uncertain. Trimming removed 5 bases at V and 1 base at J, with 17 bases between. The CDR3 sequence is 16 residues long. Germline V gene data show CDR1 as LNHNV and CDR2 as YYDKDF (reference sequence).

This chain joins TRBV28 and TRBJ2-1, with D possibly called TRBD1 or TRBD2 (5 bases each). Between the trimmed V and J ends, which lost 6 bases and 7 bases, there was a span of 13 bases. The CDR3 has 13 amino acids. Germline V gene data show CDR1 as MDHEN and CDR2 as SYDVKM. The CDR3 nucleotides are TGTGCCAGCAGCCCCCGGTGGGGGAATGAGCAGTTCTTC. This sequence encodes CASSPRWGNEQFF.